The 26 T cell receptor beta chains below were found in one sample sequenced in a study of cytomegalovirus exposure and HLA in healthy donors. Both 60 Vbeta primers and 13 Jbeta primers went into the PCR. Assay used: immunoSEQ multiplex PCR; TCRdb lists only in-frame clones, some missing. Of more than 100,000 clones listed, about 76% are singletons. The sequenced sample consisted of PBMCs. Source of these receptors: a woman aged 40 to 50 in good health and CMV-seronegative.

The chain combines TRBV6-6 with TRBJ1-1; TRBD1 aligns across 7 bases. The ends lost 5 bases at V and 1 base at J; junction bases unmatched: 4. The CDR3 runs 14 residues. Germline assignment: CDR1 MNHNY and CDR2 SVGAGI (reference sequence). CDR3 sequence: CASSTGTENTEAFF. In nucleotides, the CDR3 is TGTGCCAGCAGTACTGGGACAGAGAACACTGAAGCTTTCTTT.

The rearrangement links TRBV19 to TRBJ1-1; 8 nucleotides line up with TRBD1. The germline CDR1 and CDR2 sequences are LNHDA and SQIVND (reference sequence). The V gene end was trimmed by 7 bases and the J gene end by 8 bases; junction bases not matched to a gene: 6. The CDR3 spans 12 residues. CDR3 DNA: TGTGCCAGTACTCTGGACAGGGTGGAAGCTTTCTTT. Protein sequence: CASTLDRVEAFF.

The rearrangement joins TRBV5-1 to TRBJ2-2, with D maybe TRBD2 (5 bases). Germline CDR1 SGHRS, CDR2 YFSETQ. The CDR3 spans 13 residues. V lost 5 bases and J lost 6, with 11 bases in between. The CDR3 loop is CASRSGGPGELFF. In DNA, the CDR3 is TGCGCCAGCAGGTCCGGAGGCCCCGGGGAGCTGTTTTTT. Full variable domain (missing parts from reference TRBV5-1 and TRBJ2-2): KAGVTQTPRYLIKTRGQQVTLSCSPISGHRSVSWYQQTPGQGLQFLFEYFSETQRNKGNFPGRFSGRQFSNSRSEMNVSTLELGDSALYLCASRSGGPGELFFGEGSRLTVL.

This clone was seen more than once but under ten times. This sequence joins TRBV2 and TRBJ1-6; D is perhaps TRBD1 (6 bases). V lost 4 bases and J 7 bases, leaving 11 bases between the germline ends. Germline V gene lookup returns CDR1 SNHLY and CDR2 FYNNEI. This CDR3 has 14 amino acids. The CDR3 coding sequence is TGTGCCAGCAGTGCAGGGGAATTCAATTCACCCCTCCACTTT. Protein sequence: CASSAGEFNSPLHF.

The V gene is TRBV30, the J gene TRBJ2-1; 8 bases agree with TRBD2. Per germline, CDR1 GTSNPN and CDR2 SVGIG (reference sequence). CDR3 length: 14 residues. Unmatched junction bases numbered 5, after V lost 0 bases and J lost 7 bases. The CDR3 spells CAWSVRGGGNEQFF. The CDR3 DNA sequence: TGTGCCTGGAGTGTAAGGGGCGGGGGGAATGAGCAGTTCTTC.

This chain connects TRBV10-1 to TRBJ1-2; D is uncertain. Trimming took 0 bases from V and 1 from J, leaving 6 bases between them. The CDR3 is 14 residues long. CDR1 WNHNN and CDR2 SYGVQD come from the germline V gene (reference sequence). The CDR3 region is CASSESALNYGYTF. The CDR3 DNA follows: TGCGCCAGCAGTGAGTCGGCTCTTAACTATGGCTACACCTTC.

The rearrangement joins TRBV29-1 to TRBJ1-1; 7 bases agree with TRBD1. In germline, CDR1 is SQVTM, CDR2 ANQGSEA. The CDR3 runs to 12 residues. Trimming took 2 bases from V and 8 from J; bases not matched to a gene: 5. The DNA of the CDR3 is TGCAGCGTTGAAAGGGACAGCGACGAAGCTTTCTTT. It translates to CSVERDSDEAFF.

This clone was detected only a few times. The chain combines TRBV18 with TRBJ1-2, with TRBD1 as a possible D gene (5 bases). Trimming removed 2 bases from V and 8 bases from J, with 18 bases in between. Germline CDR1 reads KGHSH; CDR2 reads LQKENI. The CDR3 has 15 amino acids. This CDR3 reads CASSPGEAGFYGYTF. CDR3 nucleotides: TGTGCCAGCTCACCAGGAGAAGCAGGGTTTTACGGCTACACCTTC.

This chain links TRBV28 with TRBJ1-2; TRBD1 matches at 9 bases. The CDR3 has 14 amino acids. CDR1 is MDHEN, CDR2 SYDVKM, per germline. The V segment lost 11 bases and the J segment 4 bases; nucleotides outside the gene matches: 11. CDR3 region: CACEGQGMGYGYTF. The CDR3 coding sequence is TGTGCCTGCGAGGGACAGGGCATGGGCTATGGCTACACCTTC.

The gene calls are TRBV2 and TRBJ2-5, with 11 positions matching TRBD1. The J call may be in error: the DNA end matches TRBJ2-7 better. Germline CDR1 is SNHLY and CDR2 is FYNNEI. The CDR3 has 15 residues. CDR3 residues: CASSKGTGGAYEQYF. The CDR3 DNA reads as TGTGCCAGCAGTAAAGGGACAGGGGGTGCCTACGAGCAGTACTTC.

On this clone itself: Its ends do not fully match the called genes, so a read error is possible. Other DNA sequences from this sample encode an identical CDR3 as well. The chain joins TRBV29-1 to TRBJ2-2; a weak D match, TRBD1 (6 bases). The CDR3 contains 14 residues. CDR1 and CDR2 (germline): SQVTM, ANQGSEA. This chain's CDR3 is CSVQGIYNTGELFF. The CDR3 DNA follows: TGCAGCGTCCAGGGGATATACAACACTGGGGAGCTGTTTTTT.

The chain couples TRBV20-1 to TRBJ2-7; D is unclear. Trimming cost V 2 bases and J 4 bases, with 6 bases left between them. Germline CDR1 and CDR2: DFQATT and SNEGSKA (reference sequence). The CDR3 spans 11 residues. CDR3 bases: TGCAGTGCTAGAAGCGCGTACGAGCAGTACTTC. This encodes CSARSAYEQYF.

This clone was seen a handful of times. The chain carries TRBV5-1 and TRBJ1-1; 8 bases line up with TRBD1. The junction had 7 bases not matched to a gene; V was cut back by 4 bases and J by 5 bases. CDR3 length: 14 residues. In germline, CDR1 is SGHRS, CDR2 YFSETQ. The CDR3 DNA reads TGCGCCAGCAGCGCCGCAGGGGGCCGAACTGAAGCTTTCTTT. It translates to CASSAAGGRTEAFF.

In DNA form, the CDR3 reads TGTGCCAGCCAGATAGCAGGGGGGCCTGAAGCTTTCTTT. This translates into CASQIAGGPEAFF. This rearrangement joins TRBV19 to TRBJ1-1; 7 bases align to TRBD1. This CDR3 has 13 amino acids. The germline V gene encodes CDR1 LNHDA and CDR2 SQIVND (reference sequence). Germline trimming cut 9 bases from V and 6 bases from J; bases unmatched to any gene: 10.

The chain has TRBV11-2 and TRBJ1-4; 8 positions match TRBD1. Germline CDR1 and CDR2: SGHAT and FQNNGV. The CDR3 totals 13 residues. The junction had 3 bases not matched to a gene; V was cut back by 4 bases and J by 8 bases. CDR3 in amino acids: CASSSGQEEKLFF. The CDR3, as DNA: TGTGCCAGCAGCTCGGGACAGGAGGAAAAACTGTTTTTT.

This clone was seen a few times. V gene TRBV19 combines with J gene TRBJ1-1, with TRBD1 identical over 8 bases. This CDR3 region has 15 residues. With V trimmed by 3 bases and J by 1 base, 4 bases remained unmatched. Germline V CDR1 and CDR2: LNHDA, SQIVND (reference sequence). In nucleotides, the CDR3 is TGTGCCAGTAGTATGGGACAGGTTCCGAACACTGAAGCTTTCTTT. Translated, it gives CASSMGQVPNTEAFF.

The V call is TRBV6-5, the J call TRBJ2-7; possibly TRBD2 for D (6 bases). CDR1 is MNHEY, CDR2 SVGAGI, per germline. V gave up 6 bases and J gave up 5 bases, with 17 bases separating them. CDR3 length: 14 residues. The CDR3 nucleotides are TGTGCCAGCAGAGGGACTGCCGGAATCCACGAGCAGTACTTC. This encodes CASRGTAGIHEQYF.

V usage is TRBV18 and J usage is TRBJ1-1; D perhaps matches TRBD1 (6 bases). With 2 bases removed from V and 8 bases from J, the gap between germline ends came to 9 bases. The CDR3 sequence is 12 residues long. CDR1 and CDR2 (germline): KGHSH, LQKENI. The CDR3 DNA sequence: TGTGCCAGCTCACCAGCAGGACAGGAAGCTTTCTTT. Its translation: CASSPAGQEAFF.

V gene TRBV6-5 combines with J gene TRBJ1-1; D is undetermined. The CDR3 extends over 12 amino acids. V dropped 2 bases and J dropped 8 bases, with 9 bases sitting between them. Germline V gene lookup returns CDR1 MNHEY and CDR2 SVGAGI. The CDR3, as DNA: TGTGCCAGCAGTTACAGGCGGGAAGAAGCTTTCTTT. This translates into CASSYRREEAFF.

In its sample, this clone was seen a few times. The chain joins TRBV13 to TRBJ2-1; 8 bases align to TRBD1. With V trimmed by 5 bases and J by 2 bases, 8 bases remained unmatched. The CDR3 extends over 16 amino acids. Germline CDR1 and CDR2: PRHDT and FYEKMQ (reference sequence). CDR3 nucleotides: TGTGCCAGCAGCGCCCGCGGGACAGGAACCTACAATGAGCAGTTCTTC. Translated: CASSARGTGTYNEQFF. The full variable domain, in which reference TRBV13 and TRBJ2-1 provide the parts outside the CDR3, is AAGVIQSPRHLIKEKRETATLKCYPIPRHDTVYWYQQGPGQDPQFLISFYEKMQSDKGSIPDRFSAQQFSDYHSELNMSSLELGDSALYFCASSARGTGTYNEQFFGPGTRLTVL.

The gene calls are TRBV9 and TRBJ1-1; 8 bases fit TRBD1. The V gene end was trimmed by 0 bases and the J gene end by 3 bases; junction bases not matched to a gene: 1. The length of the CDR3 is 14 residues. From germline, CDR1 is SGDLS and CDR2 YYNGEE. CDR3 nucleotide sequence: TGTGCCAGCAGCGTAGACAGGGGGGACACTGAAGCTTTCTTT. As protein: CASSVDRGDTEAFF.

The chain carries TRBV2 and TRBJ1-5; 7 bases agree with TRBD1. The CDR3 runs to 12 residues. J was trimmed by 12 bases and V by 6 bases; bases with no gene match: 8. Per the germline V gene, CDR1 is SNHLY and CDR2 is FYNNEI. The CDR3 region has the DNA TGTGCCAGCAGCCTAGACAGGGCAGACCAGCATTTT. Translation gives CASSLDRADQHF.

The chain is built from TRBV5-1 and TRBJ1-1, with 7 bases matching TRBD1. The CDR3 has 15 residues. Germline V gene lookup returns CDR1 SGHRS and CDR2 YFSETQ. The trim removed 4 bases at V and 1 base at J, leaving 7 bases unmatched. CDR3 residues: CASSITGESNTEAFF. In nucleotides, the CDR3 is TGCGCCAGCAGCATTACAGGGGAGTCGAACACTGAAGCTTTCTTT.

In DNA, the CDR3 is TGTGCCAGTAGTAGAGAACGGTTGAGCAATCAGCCCCAGCATTTT. Amino acid sequence: CASSRERLSNQPQHF. The chain recombines TRBV19 with TRBJ1-5, with D unresolved. CDR1 LNHDA and CDR2 SQIVND come from the germline V gene (reference sequence). The CDR3 covers 15 residues. The ends were cut back, 4 bases at V and 1 base at J, with 11 bases in the middle. Full variable domain (rest looked up from reference TRBV19 and TRBJ1-5): DGGITQSPKYLFRKEGQNVTLSCEQNLNHDAMYWYRQDPGQGLRLIYYSQIVNDFQKGDIAEGYSVSREKKESFPLTVTSAQKNPTAFYLCASSRERLSNQPQHFGDGTRLSIL.

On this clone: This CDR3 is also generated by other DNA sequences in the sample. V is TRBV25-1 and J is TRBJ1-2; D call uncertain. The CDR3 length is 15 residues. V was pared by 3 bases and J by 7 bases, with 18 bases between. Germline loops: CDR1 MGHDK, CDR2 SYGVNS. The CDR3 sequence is CASSEFSLLGGGYTF. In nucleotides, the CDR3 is TGTGCCAGCAGTGAGTTTTCCCTCCTTGGAGGTGGCTACACCTTC.

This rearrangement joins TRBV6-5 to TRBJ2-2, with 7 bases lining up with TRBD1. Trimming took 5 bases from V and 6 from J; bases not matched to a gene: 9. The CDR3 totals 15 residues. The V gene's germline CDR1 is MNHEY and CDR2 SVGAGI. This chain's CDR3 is CASSTRQGVPGELFF. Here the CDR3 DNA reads TGTGCCAGCAGTACAAGACAGGGTGTCCCCGGGGAGCTGTTTTTT.